This T cell receptor (beta chain) was retrieved from a study of blood T cell repertoires in COVID-19. About the study: The study drew acute and convalescent COVID-19 samples from the United States, Italy and Spain.

TCRdb's copy holds only in-frame clones and misses some; the assay was immunoSEQ multiplex PCR. This sample has roughly 120,000 clones; about 92% occur once, and the top ten carry about 3.5%. This CDR3 is built from 14 residues. Trimming at V came to 3 bases and at J to 6 bases, leaving 7 bases not matched to a gene. The germline V gene encodes CDR1 LGHDT and CDR2 YNNKEL (reference sequence). Sequencing used peripheral blood. This chain joins TRBV3-1 (or the pseudogene TRBV3-2) and TRBJ1-2; TRBD1 agrees at 7 bases. The sequence was obtained from a man aged 45 to 65 with active COVID-19. The CDR3 coding sequence is TGTGCCAGCAGCCAGGCTTGGGGGACAGATGGCTACACCTTC. It codes for CASSQAWGTDGYTF.